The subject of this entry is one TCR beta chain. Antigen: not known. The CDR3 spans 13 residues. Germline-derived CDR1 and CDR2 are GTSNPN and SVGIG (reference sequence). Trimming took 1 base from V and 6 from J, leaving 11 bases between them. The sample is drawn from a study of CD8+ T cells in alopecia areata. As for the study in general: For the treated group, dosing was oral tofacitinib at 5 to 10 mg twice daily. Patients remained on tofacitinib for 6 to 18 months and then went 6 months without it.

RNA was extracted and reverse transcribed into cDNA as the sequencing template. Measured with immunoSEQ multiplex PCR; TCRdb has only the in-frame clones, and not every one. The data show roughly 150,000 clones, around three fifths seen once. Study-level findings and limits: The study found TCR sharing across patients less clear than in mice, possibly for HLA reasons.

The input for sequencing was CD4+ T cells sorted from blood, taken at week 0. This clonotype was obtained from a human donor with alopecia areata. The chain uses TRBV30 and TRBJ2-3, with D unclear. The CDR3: CAWSGGRRDTQYF. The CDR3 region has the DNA TGTGCCTGGAGTGGAGGACGGCGCGATACGCAGTATTTT.